The rows below give T cell receptor beta chains drawn from one sample of a study of Graves' ophthalmopathy and Graves' hyperthyroidism. TCRdb processed the multiplex PCR reads anew with MiXCR; each CDR3 protein has one entry. The sample carries roughly 350,000 distinct CDR3 sequences, roughly a sixth recorded once. Sequencing input: peripheral blood. These TCRs come from an adult woman with stable Graves' hyperthyroidism. The conserved cysteine and the conserved F or W are not part of the CDR3 here. Each record gives: J gene, clone size, V gene, CDR3 protein. The listing skips clone size in some rows; elsewhere it reads once, few, many or a size class.

j_gene: TRBJ1-6; abundance: many; v_gene: TRBV20-1; CDR3aa: SASERLDSPLH
j_gene: TRBJ1-2; abundance: -; v_gene: TRBV18; CDR3aa: ANSPRQPGQGYGYT
j_gene: TRBJ1-1; abundance: many; v_gene: TRBV30; CDR3aa: AWSASIVTEAF
j_gene: TRBJ1-1; abundance: many; v_gene: TRBV19; CDR3aa: ASSIDRDRPAMNTEAF
j_gene: TRBJ2-6; abundance: few; v_gene: TRBV5-6; CDR3aa: ASSSTRTGGNSGANVLT
j_gene: TRBJ1-6; abundance: -; v_gene: TRBV2; CDR3aa: ASSRTPTGALGHSPLH
j_gene: TRBJ1-1; abundance: many; v_gene: TRBV30; CDR3aa: AWSPPAWSTEAF
j_gene: TRBJ1-1; abundance: -; v_gene: TRBV9; CDR3aa: ASSVDGGGTEAF
j_gene: TRBJ2-7; abundance: many; v_gene: TRBV20-1; CDR3aa: SATNRLADTYEQY
j_gene: TRBJ2-7; abundance: many; v_gene: TRBV28; CDR3aa: ASSPPGAGNYEQY
j_gene: TRBJ1-2; abundance: once; v_gene: TRBV12-3/TRBV12-4; CDR3aa: ASSLAPDIIYGYT
j_gene: TRBJ2-7; abundance: -; v_gene: TRBV5-1; CDR3aa: ASSLWGTYGQY
j_gene: TRBJ1-1; abundance: few; v_gene: TRBV30; CDR3aa: AWSVTPVGNTEAF
j_gene: TRBJ2-2; abundance: many; v_gene: TRBV7-9; CDR3aa: ASSLLGTQNTGELF
j_gene: TRBJ2-5; abundance: many; v_gene: TRBV9; CDR3aa: ASSPQDHPRGETQY
j_gene: TRBJ1-1; abundance: few; v_gene: TRBV7-2; CDR3aa: ASSRDRGFTEAF
j_gene: TRBJ2-7; abundance: -; v_gene: TRBV4-1; CDR3aa: ASSQDSQGFWGEQY
j_gene: TRBJ1-5; abundance: many; v_gene: TRBV27; CDR3aa: ASSFSGGGNQPQH
j_gene: TRBJ2-4; abundance: many; v_gene: TRBV7-2; CDR3aa: ASSGQVKNIQY
j_gene: TRBJ2-1; abundance: -; v_gene: TRBV9; CDR3aa: ASSVGGQGLYNEQF
j_gene: TRBJ1-2; abundance: -; v_gene: TRBV12-3/TRBV12-4; CDR3aa: ASTRGDGVLYGYT
j_gene: TRBJ2-5; abundance: few; v_gene: TRBV4-1; CDR3aa: ASSQDEWPIQETQY
j_gene: TRBJ1-1; abundance: -; v_gene: TRBV20-1; CDR3aa: SAFQGADATEAF
j_gene: TRBJ1-2; abundance: -; v_gene: TRBV11-1; CDR3aa: ASSLASRQGPPYGYT
j_gene: TRBJ1-1; abundance: many; v_gene: TRBV27; CDR3aa: ASSLLGRVNTEAF
j_gene: TRBJ2-2; abundance: many; v_gene: TRBV5-1; CDR3aa: ASTPPTGPPGTGELF
j_gene: TRBJ2-3; abundance: few; v_gene: TRBV25-1; CDR3aa: ASSVVRNLRDTQY
j_gene: TRBJ2-1; abundance: many; v_gene: TRBV6-2/TRBV6-3; CDR3aa: ASSYVLAGGHEKF
j_gene: TRBJ2-2; abundance: many; v_gene: TRBV18; CDR3aa: ASSPPSTGELF
j_gene: TRBJ2-5; abundance: many; v_gene: TRBV28; CDR3aa: ASSPTFSQETQY
j_gene: TRBJ1-1; abundance: many; v_gene: TRBV19; CDR3aa: ASSSLRPGGTEAF
j_gene: TRBJ2-7; abundance: many; v_gene: TRBV6-1; CDR3aa: ASSVEGLAGFYEQY
j_gene: TRBJ1-5; abundance: -; v_gene: TRBV12-3/TRBV12-4; CDR3aa: ASSFAGGQPQH
j_gene: TRBJ1-1; abundance: few; v_gene: TRBV18; CDR3aa: ASSLGVGGQAEAF
j_gene: TRBJ1-2; abundance: few; v_gene: TRBV2; CDR3aa: ASSEQTPYGYT
j_gene: TRBJ1-1; abundance: many; v_gene: TRBV29-1; CDR3aa: SVEENPNTEAF
j_gene: TRBJ1-5; abundance: many; v_gene: TRBV6-5; CDR3aa: ASSLTGGWPQH
j_gene: TRBJ2-1; abundance: -; v_gene: TRBV19; CDR3aa: ASSIGLGNEQF
j_gene: TRBJ2-5; abundance: -; v_gene: TRBV10-2; CDR3aa: ASSDRGLQETQY
j_gene: TRBJ2-7; abundance: many; v_gene: TRBV7-2; CDR3aa: ASSFDRGRDEQY
j_gene: TRBJ2-6; abundance: many; v_gene: TRBV7-2; CDR3aa: ASSVGTFGANVLT
j_gene: TRBJ2-7; abundance: many; v_gene: TRBV12-3/TRBV12-4; CDR3aa: ASRRTGEQY
j_gene: TRBJ2-7; abundance: many; v_gene: TRBV7-6; CDR3aa: ASSFTSGRAGEQY
j_gene: TRBJ2-7; abundance: many; v_gene: TRBV29-1; CDR3aa: SVSSRGGSYEQY
j_gene: TRBJ2-2; abundance: many; v_gene: TRBV7-9; CDR3aa: ASSPTGQNTGELF
j_gene: TRBJ1-5; abundance: -; v_gene: TRBV30; CDR3aa: AWSEPGPSGGGPQH
j_gene: TRBJ2-7; abundance: many; v_gene: TRBV27; CDR3aa: ASSFRDSRFSYEQY
j_gene: TRBJ2-7; abundance: -; v_gene: TRBV12-3/TRBV12-4; CDR3aa: ASSLGSAGIGYEQY
j_gene: TRBJ2-7; abundance: many; v_gene: TRBV5-1; CDR3aa: ASSLLQQYEQY
j_gene: TRBJ2-7; abundance: few; v_gene: TRBV7-2; CDR3aa: ASSDLLAGAYEQY
j_gene: TRBJ2-5; abundance: many; v_gene: TRBV12-3/TRBV12-4; CDR3aa: ASSMRPLDFQETQY